The source of this T cell receptor (beta chain) is a study of T cell changes during pregnancy in multiple sclerosis. The method was immunoSEQ multiplex PCR; TCRdb's version includes in-frame clones alone and lacks a portion of them. Of tens of thousands of clones listed, around 90% were seen once; the top ten hold about 0.27%. With 6 bases removed from V and 2 bases from J, the gap between germline ends came to 11 bases. Germline V gene lookup returns CDR1 MNHEY and CDR2 SVGAGI. This CDR3 region has 15 residues. V and J are TRBV6-5 and TRBJ2-6; TRBD1 is a possible D gene (6 bases). The source was CD4+ T cells from peripheral blood mononuclear cells, collected in the third trimester of pregnancy. The sequence was collected from a female donor in good health, enrolled as a control in a pregnancy study. For the CDR3, the DNA is TGTGCCAGCAGGCGAGACAGGACTGGGGCCAACGTCCTGACTTTC. Its translation is CASRRDRTGANVLTF.